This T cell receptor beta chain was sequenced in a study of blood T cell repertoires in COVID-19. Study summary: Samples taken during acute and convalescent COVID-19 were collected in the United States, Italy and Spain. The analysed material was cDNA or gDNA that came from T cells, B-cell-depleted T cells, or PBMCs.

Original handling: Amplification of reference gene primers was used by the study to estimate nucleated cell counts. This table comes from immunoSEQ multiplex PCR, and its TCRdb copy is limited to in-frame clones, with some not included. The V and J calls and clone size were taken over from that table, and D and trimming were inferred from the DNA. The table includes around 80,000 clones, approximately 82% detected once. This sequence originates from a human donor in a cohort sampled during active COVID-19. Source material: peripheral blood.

CDR3 bases: TGTGCCAGCAGCCAACAGGCAAACTATGGCTACACCTTC. Translating it yields CASSQQANYGYTF. The V and J genes are TRBV7-8 and TRBJ1-2, with TRBD1 as a possible D gene (5 bases). Between the trimmed V and J ends, which lost 5 bases and 2 bases, there was a span of 9 bases. Germline-derived CDR1 and CDR2 are SGHVS and FQNEAQ. The CDR3 length is 13 residues.